This T cell receptor beta chain originates from a study of T cell responses to AZD1222 COVID-19 vaccine. Findings and caveats of the study: It should be noted that donors were predominantly white British and more often female, and clonal diversity was possibly underestimated. Regions 160-218 and 743-854 dominated among vaccine-associated CD4 TCRs spanning spike.

A remark on this clone: No antigen is known for it.

Profiled with immunoSEQ multiplex PCR; TCRdb holds only in-frame clones, not every one. This table holds under 200,000 clones, roughly nine tenths found once. Trimming shortened V by 0 bases and J by 4 bases, and 9 bases separated the two germline ends. This CDR3 region has 14 residues. CDR1 and CDR2 (germline): SGHRS, YFSETQ. This TCR derives from an adult who received the MenACWY meningococcal vaccine as a control. The chain is built from TRBV5-1 and TRBJ2-3; no clear D. The sample in question was peripheral blood, obtained 28 days after the second dose of the MenACWY control vaccine. Written as DNA, the CDR3 is TGCGCCAGCAGCTTGGGTGTAGGGCCAGATACGCAGTATTTT. As protein: CASSLGVGPDTQYF.